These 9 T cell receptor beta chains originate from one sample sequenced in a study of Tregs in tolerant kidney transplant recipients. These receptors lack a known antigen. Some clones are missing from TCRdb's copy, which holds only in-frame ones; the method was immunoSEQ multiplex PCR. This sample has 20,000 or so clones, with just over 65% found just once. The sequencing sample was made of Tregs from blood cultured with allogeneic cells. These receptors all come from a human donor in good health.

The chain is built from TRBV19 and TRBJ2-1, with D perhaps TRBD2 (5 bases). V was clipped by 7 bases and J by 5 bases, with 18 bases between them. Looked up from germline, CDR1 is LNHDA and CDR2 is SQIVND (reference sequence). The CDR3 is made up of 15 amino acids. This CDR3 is CASTLGRGLDNEQFF. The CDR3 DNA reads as TGTGCCAGTACTCTAGGACGGGGATTAGACAATGAGCAGTTCTTC.

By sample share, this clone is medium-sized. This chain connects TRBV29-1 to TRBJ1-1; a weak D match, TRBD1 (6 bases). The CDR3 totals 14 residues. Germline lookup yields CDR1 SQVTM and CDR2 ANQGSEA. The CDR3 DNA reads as TGCACCCCGGGAGGGGGGCAGAGGGGAACTGAAGCTTTCTTT. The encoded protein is CTPGGGQRGTEAFF.

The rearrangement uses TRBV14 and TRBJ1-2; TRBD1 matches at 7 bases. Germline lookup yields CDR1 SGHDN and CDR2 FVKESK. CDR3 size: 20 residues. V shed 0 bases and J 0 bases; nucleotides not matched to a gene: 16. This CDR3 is CASSQDRLSGEGATNYGYTF. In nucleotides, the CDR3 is TGTGCCAGCAGCCAAGATCGCCTCTCGGGAGAGGGGGCGACTAACTATGGCTACACCTTC.

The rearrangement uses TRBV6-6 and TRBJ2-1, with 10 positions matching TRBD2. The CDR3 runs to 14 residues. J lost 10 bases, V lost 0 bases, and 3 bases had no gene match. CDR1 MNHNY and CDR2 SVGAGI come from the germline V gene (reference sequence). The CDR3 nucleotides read TGTGCCAGCAGTTACTCCCGGACTAGCGGCGAGCAGTTCTTC. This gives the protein CASSYSRTSGEQFF.

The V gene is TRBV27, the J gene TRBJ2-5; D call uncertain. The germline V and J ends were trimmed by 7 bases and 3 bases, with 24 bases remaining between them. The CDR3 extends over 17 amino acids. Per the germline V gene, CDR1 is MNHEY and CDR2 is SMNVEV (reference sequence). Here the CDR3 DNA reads TGTGCCAGCATCCCCTCCGTGGCAGTGATCGACAAAGAGACCCAGTACTTC. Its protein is CASIPSVAVIDKETQYF.

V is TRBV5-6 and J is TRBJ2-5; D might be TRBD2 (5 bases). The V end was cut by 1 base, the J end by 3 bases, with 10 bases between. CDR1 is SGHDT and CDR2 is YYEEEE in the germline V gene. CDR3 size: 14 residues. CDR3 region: CASSLPGYEETQYF. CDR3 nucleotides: TGTGCCAGCAGCTTGCCGGGATATGAAGAGACCCAGTACTTC.

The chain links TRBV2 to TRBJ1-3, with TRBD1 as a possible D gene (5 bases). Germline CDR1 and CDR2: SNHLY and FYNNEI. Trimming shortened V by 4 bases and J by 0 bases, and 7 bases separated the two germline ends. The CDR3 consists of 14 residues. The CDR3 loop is CASSGQGSGNTIYF. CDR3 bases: TGTGCCAGCAGTGGGCAGGGCTCTGGAAACACCATATATTTT.

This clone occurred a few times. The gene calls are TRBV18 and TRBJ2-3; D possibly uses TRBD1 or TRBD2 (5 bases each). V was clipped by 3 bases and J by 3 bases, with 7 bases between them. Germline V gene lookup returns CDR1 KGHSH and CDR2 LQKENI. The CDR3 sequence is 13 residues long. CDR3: CASSPWGTDTQYF. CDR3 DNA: TGTGCCAGCTCACCGTGGGGGACAGATACGCAGTATTTT.

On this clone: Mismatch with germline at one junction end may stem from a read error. CDR3 nucleotide sequence: TGCGCCAGCAGCCAAGAGAGGCAGAGGAGGGTCTTC. This translates into CASSQERQRRVF. The V gene is TRBV4-1, the J gene TRBJ2-1, with D maybe TRBD2 (6 bases). This CDR3 region has 12 residues. Per germline, CDR1 MGHRA and CDR2 YSYEKL.